Below, 26 T cell receptor beta chains from the same sample are listed, as sequenced in a study of cytomegalovirus exposure and HLA in healthy donors. PCR involved 60 Vbeta and 13 Jbeta primers. Using immunoSEQ multiplex PCR, the repertoire was profiled, and TCRdb retains in-frame clones only, with some absent. The repertoire holds more than 150,000 clones, with roughly 75% as singletons. The sequenced material came from PBMCs. The receptors originated from a woman in her twenties or thirties in good health and CMV-seronegative.

The chain has TRBV5-1 and TRBJ1-1; 9 bases match TRBD1. The CDR3 length is 14 residues. The germline V gene encodes CDR1 SGHRS and CDR2 YFSETQ. J gave up 8 bases and V 0 bases, and 5 bases lay outside the gene matches. In DNA form, the CDR3 reads TGCGCCAGCAGCTTGGCCGTGGGACAGGGAGAAGCTTTCTTT. Protein product: CASSLAVGQGEAFF. Supplemented by reference TRBV5-1 and TRBJ1-1, the full variable domain reads KAGVTQTPRYLIKTRGQQVTLSCSPISGHRSVSWYQQTPGQGLQFLFEYFSETQRNKGNFPGRFSGRQFSNSRSEMNVSTLELGDSALYLCASSLAVGQGEAFFGQGTRLTVV.

V gene TRBV5-4 combines with J gene TRBJ1-2; D may be TRBD1 (5 bases). The CDR3 has 15 amino acids. The germline CDR1 and CDR2 sequences are SGHNT and YYREEE (reference sequence). The V and J ends lost 5 bases and 4 bases respectively, with 18 bases between them. The CDR3: CASRYTDSHIYGYTF. The CDR3 nucleotides read TGTGCCAGCAGATACACTGACAGCCACATCTATGGCTACACCTTC.

The chain links TRBV18 to TRBJ1-5; D possibly corresponds to TRBD1 (6 bases). The ends were cut back, 3 bases at V and 6 bases at J, with 18 bases in the middle. Looked up from germline, CDR1 is KGHSH and CDR2 is LQKENI. The CDR3 runs to 16 residues. The CDR3 sequence is CASSPTQTGTGQPQHF. In DNA, the CDR3 is TGTGCCAGCTCACCGACACAGACAGGAACGGGTCAGCCCCAGCATTTT.

This clone was seen more than once but under ten times. J is TRBJ1-1 and V is TRBV13; a weak D match, TRBD1 (5 bases). V was shortened by 5 bases and J by 4 bases, with 14 bases between the two germline ends. This CDR3 contains 14 residues. Germline values: CDR1 PRHDT, CDR2 FYEKMQ (reference sequence). The CDR3 nucleotides read TGTGCCAGCAGCCCCGACAGTTGGGGCACTGAAGCTTTCTTT. It encodes CASSPDSWGTEAFF.

The rearrangement uses TRBV5-6 and TRBJ1-4, with TRBD1 matching over 9 bases. Trimming took 3 bases from V and 8 from J; bases not matched to a gene: 14. The CDR3 has 17 amino acids. From germline, CDR1 is SGHDT and CDR2 YYEEEE. CDR3 sequence (DNA): TGTGCCAGCAGCTACGGGACAGGGAATCATTTCGGCGAAAAACTGTTTTTT. Translation: CASSYGTGNHFGEKLFF. The variable domain in full, completed from reference TRBV5-6 and TRBJ1-4, reads DAGVTQSPTHLIKTRGQQVTLRCSPKSGHDTVSWYQQALGQGPQFIFQYYEEEERQRGNFPDRFSGHQFPNYSSELNVNALLLGDSALYLCASSYGTGNHFGEKLFFGSGTQLSVL.

The chain links TRBV2 to TRBJ1-2; D remains unclear. V was cut by 3 bases and J by 4 bases, with 12 bases left in between. Germline lookup yields CDR1 SNHLY and CDR2 FYNNEI. The CDR3 contains 14 residues. The CDR3 nucleotides read TGTGCCAGCAGTGAGAGCCGAACCCCCTATGGCTACACCTTC. This encodes CASSESRTPYGYTF.

V is TRBV4-1 and J is TRBJ1-3; maybe TRBD1 (5 bases). The CDR3 runs to 16 residues. V lost 4 bases, J lost 3 bases, and 16 bases lay in between. Per germline, CDR1 MGHRA and CDR2 YSYEKL. CDR3 in DNA: TGCGCCAGCAGCCTCCAGGTGGGGGGAGTTGGAAACACCATATATTTT. Translation: CASSLQVGGVGNTIYF.

The J gene is TRBJ2-7, the V gene TRBV4-2; 9 bases are a match to TRBD2. The CDR3 extends over 17 amino acids. V gave up 2 bases and J gave up 5 bases; unmatched junction bases: 13. The germline V gene encodes CDR1 LGHNA and CDR2 YNFKEQ. The CDR3 nucleotides read TGTGCCAGCAGCCAACGAGAAGGGGCGGGGGGGCCGAACGAGCAGTACTTC. Translated: CASSQREGAGGPNEQYF.

The V gene is TRBV10-2, the J gene TRBJ2-5, with unresolved D. V dropped 4 bases and J dropped 5 bases, with 8 bases sitting between them. CDR1 is WSHSY and CDR2 is SAAADI in the germline V gene. CDR3 length: 12 residues. The CDR3 reads CASSAVGETQYF. The CDR3 DNA sequence: TGCGCCAGCAGTGCCGTTGGCGAGACCCAGTACTTC.

The V call is TRBV21-1, the J call TRBJ1-5. TRBV21-1 is a pseudogene locus. The CDR3 contains 17 residues. CDR3 amino acids: CASSKEAQLYSNQPQHF. The CDR3 region has the DNA TGTGCCAGCAGCAAAGAAGCGCAGCTCTATAGCAATCAGCCCCAGCATTTT.

This clone was seen only once. This chain links TRBV7-9 with TRBJ2-1, with 14 positions matching TRBD2. Trimming took 5 bases from V and 7 from J; bases not matched to a gene: 10. The CDR3 is made up of 17 amino acids. Per the germline V gene, CDR1 is SEHNR and CDR2 is FQNEAQ (reference sequence). The CDR3 DNA follows: TGTGCCAGCAGCCCTATACCTGGACTAGCGGGAGGAAATGAGCAGTTCTTC. It codes for CASSPIPGLAGGNEQFF.

The V call is TRBV5-1, the J call TRBJ2-1; D perhaps matches TRBD2 (6 bases). V was pared by 0 bases and J by 1 base, with 8 bases between. This CDR3 region has 15 residues. Germline values: CDR1 SGHRS, CDR2 YFSETQ. The CDR3 sequence: CASSLVGGSYNEQFF. CDR3 DNA: TGCGCCAGCAGCTTGGTTGGGGGGTCCTACAATGAGCAGTTCTTC.

By frequency in the sample, this clone is medium-sized. The chain links TRBV2 to TRBJ2-3; a weak D match, TRBD2 (5 bases). The germline V gene encodes CDR1 SNHLY and CDR2 FYNNEI. CDR3 length: 14 residues. V lost 7 bases and J 1 base, leaving 12 bases between the germline ends. For the CDR3, the DNA is TGTGCCAGCACTATGCTCGGGGGCACAGATACGCAGTATTTT. Its protein is CASTMLGGTDTQYF.

This chain uses TRBV7-2 with TRBJ2-1; 8 bases match TRBD2. The junction had 6 bases not matched to a gene; V was cut back by 5 bases and J by 12 bases. Germline V CDR1 and CDR2: SGHTA, FQGNSA. The CDR3 has 12 residues. The CDR3 spells CASSPAREGQFF. In nucleotides, the CDR3 is TGTGCCAGCAGCCCCGCTCGGGAGGGGCAGTTCTTC.

This chain connects TRBV5-1 to TRBJ1-2, with TRBD1 as a possible D gene (5 bases). Looked up from germline, CDR1 is SGHRS and CDR2 is YFSETQ. The CDR3 is 17 amino acids. With 4 bases removed from V and 4 bases from J, the gap between germline ends came to 23 bases. CDR3: CASSPGPRQPTSYGYTF. DNA of the CDR3: TGCGCCAGCAGCCCCGGACCCCGACAGCCCACCTCCTATGGCTACACCTTC.

The chain couples TRBV5-6 to TRBJ2-3; a possible D gene is TRBD2 (6 bases). The CDR3 runs 15 residues. V lost 4 bases and J lost 2, with 14 bases in between. Per the germline V gene, CDR1 is SGHDT and CDR2 is YYEEEE. The CDR3 loop is CASSMGLTNTDTQYF. CDR3 coding DNA: TGTGCCAGCAGCATGGGACTTACCAACACAGATACGCAGTATTTT.

This chain uses TRBV19 with TRBJ1-5; 9 nucleotides agree with TRBD1. Germline loops: CDR1 LNHDA, CDR2 SQIVND (reference sequence). This CDR3 is 15 amino acids long. Trimming took 5 bases from V and 3 from J; bases not matched to a gene: 5. The CDR3 DNA is TGTGCCAGTAGTGTCGGACAGGGGTTCAATCAGCCCCAGCATTTT. As protein: CASSVGQGFNQPQHF.

This CDR3 reads CASSLGRDSGGRETQYF. As DNA, the CDR3 is TGCGCCAGCAGCTTGGGTCGTGATAGCGGGGGAAGGGAGACCCAGTACTTC. This chain links TRBV5-1 with TRBJ2-5; 9 bases align to TRBD2. The germline V gene encodes CDR1 SGHRS and CDR2 YFSETQ. The CDR3 runs to 17 residues. The J segment lost 5 bases and the V segment lost 0 bases, leaving 11 bases of the junction unmatched.

The V and J genes are TRBV6-1 and TRBJ2-7; D not certain. The V end lost 1 base, the J end lost 2 bases, and 12 bases lay between the germline ends. CDR3 length equals 15 residues. Germline V gene lookup returns CDR1 MNHNS and CDR2 SASEGT. CDR3 in DNA: TGTGCCAGCAGTGAAGGTGTTGGGCCTCCCTACGAGCAGTACTTC. Amino acids: CASSEGVGPPYEQYF.

This clone was found a few times. The V and J genes are TRBV28 and TRBJ1-5; 9 bases map to TRBD1. This CDR3 spans 14 amino acids. Germline-derived CDR1 and CDR2 are MDHEN and SYDVKM. The V segment lost 7 bases and the J segment 9 bases; nucleotides outside the gene matches: 10. DNA for the CDR3: TGTGCCAGCAAAAGACAGGGGGGGGTGATGCCCCAGCATTTT. Protein sequence: CASKRQGGVMPQHF.

The chain couples TRBV4-2 to TRBJ2-7; 9 positions match TRBD1. CDR1 and CDR2 from the germline V gene are LGHNA and YNFKEQ. The CDR3 runs 14 residues. With V trimmed by 4 bases and J by 2 bases, 3 bases remained unmatched. The CDR3 is CASSLRDRAYEQYF. CDR3 in DNA: TGTGCCAGCAGCCTACGGGACAGGGCCTACGAGCAGTACTTC.

This chain connects TRBV4-3 to TRBJ2-5, with D unresolved. Deletions cut 0 bases from V and 1 base from J, with 9 bases between. Germline V gene lookup returns CDR1 LGHNA and CDR2 YSLEER. The CDR3 has 15 residues. In DNA form, the CDR3 reads TGCGCCAGCAGCCAAGATCGACTGATCCAAGAGACCCAGTACTTC. Its translation: CASSQDRLIQETQYF.

The chain uses TRBV2 and TRBJ1-1; tentatively, D is TRBD1 (5 bases). The CDR3 spans 14 residues. V lost 0 bases and J 10 bases, leaving 15 bases between the germline ends. CDR1 and CDR2 (germline): SNHLY, FYNNEI. CDR3 DNA sequence: TGTGCCAGCAGTGAAGCCCGCGGGGCCCAGCGAGCTTTCTTT. Encoded protein: CASSEARGAQRAFF.

The chain uses TRBV5-1 and TRBJ2-7; 7 bases line up with TRBD1. The germline gives CDR1 SGHRS, CDR2 YFSETQ. The V segment lost 0 bases and the J segment 5 bases; nucleotides outside the gene matches: 8. This CDR3 is built from 15 residues. CDR3 amino acids: CASSLEEGGLNEQYF. CDR3 sequence (DNA): TGCGCCAGCAGCTTGGAGGAAGGGGGCTTGAACGAGCAGTACTTC.

V is TRBV7-2 and J is TRBJ2-1, with D possibly matching TRBD1 (6 bases). The V end lost 1 base, the J end lost 0 bases, and 19 bases lay between the germline ends. This CDR3 region has 19 residues. CDR1 SGHTA and CDR2 FQGNSA come from the germline V gene. CDR3 sequence reads: CASSLEGHHYSSSYNEQFF. CDR3 nucleotides: TGTGCCAGCAGCTTAGAGGGACACCACTACTCAAGCTCCTACAATGAGCAGTTCTTC.

Points on this clone: An end of the junction does not agree with germline; a read error may underlie this. Other DNA sequences in the sample encode the same CDR3. The rearrangement joins TRBV6-4 to TRBJ2-1, with 8 bases identical to TRBD1. The length of the CDR3 is 15 residues. Germline CDR1 reads MRHNA; CDR2 reads SNTAGT. The CDR3 DNA reads as TGTGCCAGTAGTGACTCGATCACAGGGGGCAATGAGCAGTTCTTC. Residues: CASSDSITGGNEQFF.